This T cell receptor beta chain was obtained from a study of Ad26.COV2.S vaccination and SARS-CoV-2 variants. As for the study in general: Donor got 5x10^10 or 1x10^11 viral particles of Ad26.COV2.S. The study, taken as a whole, reports: The study found similar non-spike TCR breadth in vaccine and placebo recipients.

Remarks on this clone: Its antigen is not identified.

Treatment meaning: some 19 received Ad26.COV2.S at low or high dose, single or two shots; 5 received placebo; per-sample allocation not given. Day 63 following the first vaccine or placebo injection was when the samples were taken. Profiled with immunoSEQ multiplex PCR; TCRdb holds only in-frame clones, not every one. This table holds 360,000 or so clones, about 89% found once. The CDR3 spans 13 residues. J was trimmed by 9 bases and V by 0 bases; bases with no gene match: 4. Germline lookup yields CDR1 MNHEY and CDR2 SVGAGI. The sequences come from peripheral blood, collected in a trial of Ad26.COV2.S vaccine versus placebo. This TCR was recovered from a person between 18 and 60 years old who received the Ad26.COV2.S COVID-19 vaccine or a placebo. The rearrangement uses TRBV6-5 and TRBJ2-7; TRBD2 agrees at 8 bases. The CDR3 loop reads CASSYSRLARQYF. The CDR3 nucleotides are TGTGCCAGCAGTTACTCGCGACTAGCGAGGCAGTACTTC.